The T cell receptor (beta chain) under discussion was sequenced for a study of response to subunit inactivated influenza vaccine. Regarding the study as a whole: It was suggested by the authors that few new T cells are recruited by each seasonal influenza vaccination.

One entry per CDR3 protein results from TCRdb running MiXCR on the RT-PCR reads. The table has approximately 520,000 distinct CDR3 sequences, less than 30% seen once. This clonotype was observed a handful of times. The antigen is not known. Germline-derived CDR1 and CDR2 are DFQATT and SNEGSKA (reference sequence). The CDR3 is 16 residues long. The J segment lost 2 bases and the V segment lost 3 bases, leaving 13 bases of the junction unmatched. The receptor's source is a man in his fifties or sixties who received an inactivated influenza vaccine. The sample was CD4+ T cells sorted from PBMCs, taken about 5 days after vaccination. The rearrangement uses TRBV20-1 and TRBJ2-7; 7 nucleotides match TRBD2. In DNA, the CDR3 is TGCAGTGCTAGCAGCCTACTAGCGAGAGAGCCCTACGAGCAGTACTTC. Amino acids: CSASSLLAREPYEQYF.